Shown below are 14 T cell receptor beta chains from a single sample sequenced in a study of response to subunit inactivated influenza vaccine. TCRdb analysed the RT-PCR reads with MiXCR anew, one entry per CDR3 protein. The table records hundreds of thousands of distinct CDR3 sequences, roughly 14% of them present only once. The sequences come from PBMCs from blood, collected approximately 15 days before vaccination. All receptors derive from a man between 50 and 59 years old who received an inactivated influenza vaccine.

The sample holds a few counts of this clonotype. The chain couples TRBV11-2 to TRBJ2-5; D is uncertain. Germline V CDR1 and CDR2: SGHAT, FQNNGV. Trimming pared 2 bases from V and 5 bases from J, leaving 12 bases between. The CDR3 sequence is 14 residues long. CDR3 sequence: CASSLSWGKETQYF. Written as DNA, the CDR3 is TGTGCCAGCAGCTTATCGTGGGGAAAGGAGACCCAGTACTTC.

V and J are TRBV20-1 and TRBJ2-7; 8 bases are a match to TRBD2. V was pared by 0 bases and J by 5 bases, with 12 bases of the junction left unmatched. Germline CDR1 is DFQATT and CDR2 is SNEGSKA (reference sequence). CDR3 size: 16 residues. CDR3 in amino acids: CSARDILAALFHEQYF. CDR3 coding DNA: TGCAGTGCTAGAGACATACTAGCGGCCCTTTTCCACGAGCAGTACTTC.

The sample holds one count of this clonotype. The chain combines TRBV5-1 with TRBJ2-3, with 8 bases fitting TRBD2. V dropped 4 bases and J dropped 8; count of bases not matched to a gene: 24. The length of the CDR3 is 19 residues. Germline values: CDR1 SGHRS, CDR2 YFSETQ. This CDR3 reads CASSPDGGAGGRRRVTQYF. The CDR3 DNA is TGCGCCAGCAGCCCGGATGGGGGTGCGGGGGGCCGGCGGCGTGTTACGCAGTATTTT.

This clonotype was observed a few times. This rearrangement joins TRBV15 to TRBJ1-5, with D hard to call. Trimming pared 4 bases from V and 4 bases from J, leaving 11 bases between. There are 14 residues in the CDR3. The V gene's germline CDR1 is LNHNV and CDR2 YYDKDF (reference sequence). Here the CDR3 reads CATSKATVNQPQHF. The CDR3 nucleotides are TGTGCCACCAGCAAAGCGACCGTTAATCAGCCCCAGCATTTT.

This clonotype was seen more than once but under ten times. The chain recombines TRBV10-3 with TRBJ2-3; D call uncertain. Germline loops: CDR1 ENHRY, CDR2 SYGVKD. CDR3 length: 13 residues. The V gene lost 1 base and the J gene lost 8 bases, with 10 bases spanning the gap. The CDR3 nucleotides read TGTGCCATCAGTGAGTTTCTGGCCGGTACGCAGTATTTT. Translation gives CAISEFLAGTQYF.

This clonotype was counted only a few times. This chain connects TRBV25-1 to TRBJ2-4; TRBD1 might be the D (10 bases). The CDR3 totals 15 residues. V lost 7 bases, J lost 9 bases, and 22 bases lay in between. From germline, CDR1 is MGHDK and CDR2 SYGVNS. The CDR3 loop is CASTSGQGRGGIQYF. Here the CDR3 DNA reads TGTGCCAGCACCTCGGGACAGGGGCGGGGGGGCATTCAGTACTTC. The full variable domain, rest sourced from reference TRBV25-1 and TRBJ2-4, is EADIYQTPRYLVIGTGKKITLECSQTMGHDKMYWYQQDPGMELHLIHYSYGVNSTEKGDLSSESTVSRIRTEHFPLTLESARPSHTSQYLCASTSGQGRGGIQYFGAGTRLSVL.

This clonotype was seen a few times. V usage is TRBV5-1 and J usage is TRBJ2-7; 8 bases are a match to TRBD1. Losses at the gene ends were 4 bases for V and 3 bases for J; bases not matched to a gene: 12. This CDR3 is built from 16 residues. The V gene's germline CDR1 is SGHRS and CDR2 YFSETQ. The CDR3, as DNA: TGCGCCAGCAGCAATACTGAGGGGGACAGGATCTACGAGCAGTACTTC. Amino acids: CASSNTEGDRIYEQYF.

The sample holds a few counts of this clonotype. This sequence joins TRBV25-1 and TRBJ1-1; the D is unclear. The V end lost 3 bases, the J end lost 2 bases, and 7 bases lay between the germline ends. Germline CDR1 MGHDK, CDR2 SYGVNS. This CDR3 contains 13 residues. The CDR3 here is CASSDFLNTEAFF. As DNA, the CDR3 is TGTGCCAGCAGTGATTTCCTCAACACTGAAGCTTTCTTT.

This chain links TRBV6-1 with TRBJ1-1, with D perhaps TRBD1 (5 bases). The CDR3 is 12 residues long. Germline lookup yields CDR1 MNHNS and CDR2 SASEGT. Trimming cost V 6 bases and J 5 bases, with 10 bases left between them. The CDR3: CASSGHPTEAFF. The CDR3 DNA follows: TGTGCCAGCAGCGGACACCCTACTGAAGCTTTCTTT.

This clonotype was counted at least ten times. This chain connects TRBV12-3 or TRBV12-4 to TRBJ1-4; D is unclear. Trimming removed 5 bases from V and 8 bases from J, with 9 bases in between. The CDR3 covers 12 residues. CDR3 loop: CASSQSGEKLFF. CDR3 nucleotides: TGTGCCAGCAGTCAGTCGGGGGAAAAACTGTTTTTT.

The chain couples TRBV5-1 to TRBJ2-1, with 11 bases that match TRBD1. The CDR3 spans 15 residues. Germline-derived CDR1 and CDR2 are SGHRS and YFSETQ. With 4 bases clipped from V and 6 bases from J, the junction kept 6 bases outside the gene matches. The DNA for the CDR3 is TGCGCCAGCAGCGACTCGGACAGGGGGCTCAATGAGCAGTTCTTC. Residues: CASSDSDRGLNEQFF.

V is TRBV15 and J is TRBJ2-7, with no clear D. Germline values: CDR1 LNHNV, CDR2 YYDKDF (reference sequence). Trimming stripped 1 base from V and 7 bases from J, with 11 bases between. The CDR3 is made up of 13 amino acids. CDR3 amino acids: CATSRVQSEEQYF. The CDR3, as DNA: TGTGCCACCAGCAGAGTACAGTCTGAGGAGCAGTACTTC.

This chain uses TRBV5-1 with TRBJ2-1; 9 nucleotides line up with TRBD1. Trimming cost V 1 base and J 5 bases; bases outside gene matches: 10. This CDR3 is built from 17 residues. Germline values: CDR1 SGHRS, CDR2 YFSETQ. The CDR3 sequence is CASSLTISGQGHNEQFF. CDR3 sequence (DNA): TGCGCCAGCAGCTTGACCATCTCGGGACAGGGACACAATGAGCAGTTCTTC.

V gene TRBV5-1 combines with J gene TRBJ2-3, with 9 positions matching TRBD2. Germline CDR1 is SGHRS and CDR2 is YFSETQ. The CDR3 is 16 amino acids. V lost 0 bases and J lost 4; bases outside the gene matches: 6. The CDR3 coding sequence is TGCGCCAGCAGCTTGGAAGGGCGGGAGGGGTCAGATACGCAGTATTTT. Amino acids: CASSLEGREGSDTQYF.